Each of the 18 T cell receptor beta chains below was sequenced from the same sample in a study of response to subunit inactivated influenza vaccine. Via MiXCR, TCRdb re-called the RT-PCR reads, giving one row per CDR3 protein. The sample has about 610,000 distinct CDR3 sequences; around 15% are singletons. Sequencing was performed on PBMCs from blood, taken 11 to 12 days after vaccination. Receptor source: a man in his forties or fifties who received an inactivated influenza vaccine.

The chain couples TRBV18 to TRBJ1-2; D unclear. V was pared by 1 base and J by 6 bases, with 6 bases between. CDR3 size: 12 residues. Germline V lookup: CDR1 KGHSH, CDR2 LQKENI. The CDR3 nucleotides are TGTGCCAGCTCACCACGTGGGGATGGCTACACCTTC. Protein: CASSPRGDGYTF.

This rearrangement joins TRBV6-1 to TRBJ1-1, with D possibly matching TRBD1 (5 bases). V shed 3 bases and J shed 5 bases, with 16 bases lying between them. In germline, CDR1 is MNHNS, CDR2 SASEGT. The CDR3 has 15 amino acids. This chain's CDR3 is CASSEGTAGRTEAFF. The CDR3 DNA reads TGTGCCAGCAGTGAGGGGACGGCGGGTAGGACTGAAGCTTTCTTT.

This clonotype was seen repeatedly, ten times or more. This sequence joins TRBV14 and TRBJ2-5, with 9 positions matching TRBD2. Per germline, CDR1 SGHDN and CDR2 FVKESK. V dropped 1 base and J dropped 4; count of bases not matched to a gene: 16. This CDR3 has 19 amino acids. The CDR3 is CASSQALGLASGPRETQYF. For the CDR3, the DNA is TGTGCCAGCAGCCAAGCCCTCGGACTAGCGTCGGGACCAAGAGAGACCCAGTACTTC.

The chain has TRBV5-5 and TRBJ2-6; D remains unclear. CDR1 and CDR2 (germline): SGHKS, YYEKEE (reference sequence). V lost 1 base and J lost 0, with 11 bases in between. This CDR3 is built from 17 residues. The CDR3, as DNA: TGTGCCAGCAGCTTGCTTCCCCCCGGCTCTGGGGCCAACGTCCTGACTTTC. Amino acids: CASSLLPPGSGANVLTF.

This clonotype was detected a few times. The chain couples TRBV29-1 to TRBJ1-4; possible D gene TRBD1, 5 bases. V gave up 6 bases and J gave up 5 bases, with 10 bases separating them. The germline V gene encodes CDR1 SQVTM and CDR2 ANQGSEA. This CDR3 contains 12 residues. The CDR3, as DNA: TGCAGCGTGACAGTCTCGAATGAAAAACTGTTTTTT. As protein: CSVTVSNEKLFF.

V usage is TRBV20-1 and J usage is TRBJ2-3; TRBD2 matches 12 bases. Germline loops: CDR1 DFQATT, CDR2 SNEGSKA (reference sequence). Losses at the gene ends were 5 bases for V and 1 base for J; bases not matched to a gene: 16. This CDR3 contains 19 residues. The chain's CDR3 is CSARAGGASGGARTDTQYF. In DNA, the CDR3 is TGCAGTGCTCGCGCTGGTGGGGCTAGCGGGGGGGCTCGCACAGATACGCAGTATTTT.

The chain recombines TRBV18 with TRBJ2-4; the D call may be TRBD1 or TRBD2 (6 bases each). The CDR3 runs 16 residues. In germline, CDR1 is KGHSH, CDR2 LQKENI. V lost 2 bases and J lost 0, with 11 bases in between. Here the CDR3 reads CASSPRGTLAKNIQYF. The DNA for the CDR3 is TGTGCCAGCTCACCAAGGGGGACTTTAGCCAAAAACATTCAGTACTTC.

This clonotype was seen a few times. The genes are TRBV20-1 and TRBJ1-2; 8 nucleotides match TRBD1. Germline V gene sequence: CDR1 DFQATT, CDR2 SNEGSKA (reference sequence). The CDR3 runs to 13 residues. CDR3 bases: TGCAGAGCCGGGGACAGGACTAACTATGGCTACACCTTC. This sequence encodes CRAGDRTNYGYTF.

The chain employs TRBV30 and TRBJ2-3; D possibly uses TRBD1 or TRBD2 (6 bases each). V lost 2 bases, J lost 4 bases, and 10 bases lay in between. Germline assignment: CDR1 GTSNPN and CDR2 SVGIG (reference sequence). The CDR3 runs to 13 residues. Here the CDR3 DNA reads TGTGCCTGGAGTTGGGGGGCGGCAGATACGCAGTATTTT. This encodes CAWSWGAADTQYF.

The V and J genes are TRBV20-1 and TRBJ2-7, with 10 positions matching TRBD2. V lost 5 bases and J lost 0; bases outside the gene matches: 7. The germline gives CDR1 DFQATT, CDR2 SNEGSKA (reference sequence). This CDR3 comprises 15 residues. CDR3 in DNA: TGCAGTGCTGTTAGCGGGAGGTTGAGCTCCTACGAGCAGTACTTC. As protein: CSAVSGRLSSYEQYF.

This clonotype was picked up a small number of times. The chain links TRBV7-9 to TRBJ2-2; D is perhaps TRBD2 (5 bases). The V and J ends lost 2 bases and 7 bases respectively, with 11 bases between them. The CDR3 has 14 amino acids. Germline values: CDR1 SEHNR, CDR2 FQNEAQ (reference sequence). CDR3 nucleotide sequence: TGTGCCAGCAGCTTACACCAAGAGGGCGGGGAGCTGTTTTTT. This codes for CASSLHQEGGELFF.

In DNA form, the CDR3 reads TGTGCCAGCAGCACGACGGAAAATTCACCCCTCCACTTT. It specifies CASSTTENSPLHF. V and J are TRBV7-9 and TRBJ1-6; no clear D gene. The CDR3 extends over 13 amino acids. Deletions cut 5 bases from V and 7 bases from J, with 9 bases between. From germline, CDR1 is SEHNR and CDR2 FQNEAQ (reference sequence).

There are a few counts of this clonotype. The CDR3 DNA reads TGCAGCGTTGCCCGATCGAACACTGAAGCTTTCTTT. Translated, it gives CSVARSNTEAFF. The chain has TRBV29-1 and TRBJ1-1; D gene ambiguous. V lost 4 bases and J 1 base, leaving 7 bases between the germline ends. CDR3 length: 12 residues. Germline loops: CDR1 SQVTM, CDR2 ANQGSEA.

This clonotype was observed at least ten times. This rearrangement joins TRBV4-3 to TRBJ2-7, with 8 bases that match TRBD2. CDR1 is LGHNA, CDR2 YSLEER, per germline. V shed 0 bases, J shed 3 bases, and the junction held 4 bases outside the gene matches. The CDR3 extends over 15 amino acids. In nucleotides, the CDR3 is TGCGCCAGCAGCCAAGAGAGCGGGAGTATCTACGAGCAGTACTTC. This codes for CASSQESGSIYEQYF.

V gene TRBV19 combines with J gene TRBJ2-6; D remains unclear. CDR1 is LNHDA and CDR2 is SQIVND in the germline V gene (reference sequence). This CDR3 has 15 residues. The V and J ends lost 7 bases and 2 bases respectively, with 12 bases between them. CDR3 in amino acids: CASTSQRPGANVLTF. The CDR3 DNA is TGTGCCAGTACCTCTCAAAGGCCTGGGGCCAACGTCCTGACTTTC.

The chain employs TRBV3-1 and TRBJ2-3; D gene unclear. Trimming cost V 0 bases and J 2 bases, with 6 bases left between them. This CDR3 has 14 amino acids. Germline CDR1 and CDR2: LGHDT and YNNKEL (reference sequence). The CDR3 loop reads CASSQEKDTDTQYF. In DNA, the CDR3 is TGTGCCAGCAGCCAAGAGAAGGACACAGATACGCAGTATTTT.

V usage is TRBV12-3 or TRBV12-4 and J usage is TRBJ2-1; a weak D match, TRBD2 (5 bases). V lost 5 bases and J 6 bases, leaving 11 bases between the germline ends. The CDR3 covers 13 residues. This CDR3 reads CASSLGLSNEQFF. DNA for the CDR3: TGTGCCAGCAGTCTCGGACTGAGCAATGAGCAGTTCTTC.

The chain is built from TRBV7-8 and TRBJ1-2; D ambiguous. The CDR3 runs to 13 residues. Trimming cost V 5 bases and J 6 bases, with 13 bases left between them. CDR1 and CDR2 (germline): SGHVS, FQNEAQ. CDR3 nucleotides: TGTGCCAGCAGCCATGGGGTCGATGATGGCTACACCTTC. Translating it yields CASSHGVDDGYTF.